Reported below is one T cell receptor (beta chain). What it binds is unknown. This sample was taken from a study of shared clonotypes between healthy human individuals. Donors, without exception, were Caucasian adults residing in Nashville, Tennessee. Method: immunoSEQ multiplex PCR; TCRdb's copy keeps in-frame clones and lacks some. The data contain about 510,000 clones, 60% to 80% of them seen just once; the ten biggest clones take up about 12%. Study-wide findings and caveats: The genetic and exposure-history diversity represented was limited by few donors.

Germline V gives CDR1 KGHSH, CDR2 LQKENI. This CDR3 is 12 amino acids long. V shed 3 bases, J shed 9 bases, and the junction held 5 bases outside the gene matches. What was sequenced was PBMCs. The source of this sequence is a woman between 40 and 50 years old in good health. Some clones in this sample may be carry-over from other donors' samples. V and J are TRBV18 and TRBJ2-7; 7 nucleotides line up with TRBD1. In nucleotides, the CDR3 is TGTGCCAGCTCACCGACGACAGGGCGGCAGTACTTC. Translation gives CASSPTTGRQYF.